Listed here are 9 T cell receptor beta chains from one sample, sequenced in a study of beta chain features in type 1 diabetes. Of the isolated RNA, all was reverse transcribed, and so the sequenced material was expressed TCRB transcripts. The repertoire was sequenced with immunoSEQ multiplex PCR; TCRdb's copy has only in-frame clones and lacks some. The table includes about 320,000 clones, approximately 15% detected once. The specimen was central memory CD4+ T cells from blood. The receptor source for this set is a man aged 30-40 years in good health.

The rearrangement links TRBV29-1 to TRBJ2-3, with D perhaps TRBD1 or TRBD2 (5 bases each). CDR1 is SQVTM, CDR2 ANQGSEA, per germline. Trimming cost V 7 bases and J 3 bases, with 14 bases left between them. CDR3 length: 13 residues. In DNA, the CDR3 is TGCAGCGGAACCCGGGACCTAACAGATACGCAGTATTTT. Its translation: CSGTRDLTDTQYF.

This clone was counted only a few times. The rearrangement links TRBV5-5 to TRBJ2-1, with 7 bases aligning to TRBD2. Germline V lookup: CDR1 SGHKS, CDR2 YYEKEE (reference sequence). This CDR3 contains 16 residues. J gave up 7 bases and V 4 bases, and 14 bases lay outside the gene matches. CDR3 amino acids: CASSQHLAEGSNEQFF. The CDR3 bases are TGTGCCAGCAGCCAACACCTAGCGGAGGGGTCGAATGAGCAGTTCTTC. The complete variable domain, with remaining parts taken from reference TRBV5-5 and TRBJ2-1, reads DAGVTQSPTHLIKTRGQQVTLRCSPISGHKSVSWYQQVLGQGPQFIFQYYEKEERGRGNFPDRFSARQFPNYSSELNVNALLLGDSALYLCASSQHLAEGSNEQFFGPGTRLTVL.

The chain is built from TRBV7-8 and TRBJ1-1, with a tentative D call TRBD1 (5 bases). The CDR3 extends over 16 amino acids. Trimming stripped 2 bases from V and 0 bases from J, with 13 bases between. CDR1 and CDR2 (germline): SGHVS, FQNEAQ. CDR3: CASSLTWGSLNTEAFF. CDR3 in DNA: TGTGCCAGCAGCTTAACGTGGGGGAGTTTGAACACTGAAGCTTTCTTT. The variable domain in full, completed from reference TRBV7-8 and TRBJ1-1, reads GAGVSQSPRYKVAKRGQDVALRCDPISGHVSLFWYQQALGQGPEFLTYFQNEAQLDKSGLPSDRFFAERPEGSVSTLKIQRTQQEDSAVYLCASSLTWGSLNTEAFFGQGTRLTVV.

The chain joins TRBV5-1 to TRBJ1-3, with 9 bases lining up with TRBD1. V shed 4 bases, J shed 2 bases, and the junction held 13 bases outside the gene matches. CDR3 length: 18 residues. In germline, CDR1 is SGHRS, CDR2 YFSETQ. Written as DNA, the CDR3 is TGCGCCAGCAGCCGAGGAGGGGACAGGGCTGCTGCTGGAAACACCATATATTTT. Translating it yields CASSRGGDRAAAGNTIYF. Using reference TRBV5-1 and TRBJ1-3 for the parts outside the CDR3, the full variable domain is KAGVTQTPRYLIKTRGQQVTLSCSPISGHRSVSWYQQTPGQGLQFLFEYFSETQRNKGNFPGRFSGRQFSNSRSEMNVSTLELGDSALYLCASSRGGDRAAAGNTIYFGEGSWLTVV.

Written as DNA, the CDR3 is TGTGCCAGCAGTCTCAACTACGATAGCAATCAGCCCCAGCATTTT. Protein product: CASSLNYDSNQPQHF. V and J are TRBV6-5 and TRBJ1-5; D not certain. This CDR3 is built from 15 residues. V was cut by 5 bases and J by 0 bases, with 11 bases left in between. Germline V gene data show CDR1 as MNHEY and CDR2 as SVGAGI.

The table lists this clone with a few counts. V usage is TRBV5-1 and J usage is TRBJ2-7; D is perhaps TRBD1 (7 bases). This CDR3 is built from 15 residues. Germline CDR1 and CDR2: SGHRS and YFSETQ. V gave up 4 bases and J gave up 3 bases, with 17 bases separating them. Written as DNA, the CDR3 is TGCGCCAGCAGCCCAGGGGGGACAGAGATCTACGAGCAGTACGTC. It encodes CASSPGGTEIYEQYV.

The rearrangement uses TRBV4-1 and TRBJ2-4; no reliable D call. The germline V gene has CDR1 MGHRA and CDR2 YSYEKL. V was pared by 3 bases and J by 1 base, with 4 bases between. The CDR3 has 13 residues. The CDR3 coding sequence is TGCGCCAGCAGCCAGGGGGCCAAAAACATTCAGTACTTC. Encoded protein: CASSQGAKNIQYF.

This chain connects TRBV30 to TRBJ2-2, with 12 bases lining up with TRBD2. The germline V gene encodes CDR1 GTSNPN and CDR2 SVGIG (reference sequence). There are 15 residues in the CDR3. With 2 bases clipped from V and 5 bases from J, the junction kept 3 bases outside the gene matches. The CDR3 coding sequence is TGTGCCTGGAGTCCAGGACTAGCGGGAACCGGGGAGCTGTTTTTT. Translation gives CAWSPGLAGTGELFF.

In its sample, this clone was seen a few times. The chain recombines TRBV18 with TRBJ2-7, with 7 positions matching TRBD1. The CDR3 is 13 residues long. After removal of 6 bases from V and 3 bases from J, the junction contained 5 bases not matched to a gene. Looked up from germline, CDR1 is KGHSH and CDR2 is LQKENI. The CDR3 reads CASSLGTDYEQYV. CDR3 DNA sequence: TGTGCCAGCTCGCTCGGGACAGACTACGAGCAGTACGTC.